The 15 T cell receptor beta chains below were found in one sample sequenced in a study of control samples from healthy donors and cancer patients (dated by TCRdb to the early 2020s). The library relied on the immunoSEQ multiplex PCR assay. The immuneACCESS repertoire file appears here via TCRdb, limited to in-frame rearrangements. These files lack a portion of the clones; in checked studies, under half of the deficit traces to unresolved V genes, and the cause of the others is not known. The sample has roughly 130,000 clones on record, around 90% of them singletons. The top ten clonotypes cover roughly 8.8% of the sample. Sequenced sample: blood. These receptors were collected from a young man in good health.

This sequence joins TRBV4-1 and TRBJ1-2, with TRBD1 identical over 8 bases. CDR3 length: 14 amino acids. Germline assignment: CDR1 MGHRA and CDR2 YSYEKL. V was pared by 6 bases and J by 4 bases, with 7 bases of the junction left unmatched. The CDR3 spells CASRPTGDSYGYTF. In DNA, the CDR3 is TGCGCCAGCAGACCGACAGGGGACAGCTATGGCTACACCTTC.

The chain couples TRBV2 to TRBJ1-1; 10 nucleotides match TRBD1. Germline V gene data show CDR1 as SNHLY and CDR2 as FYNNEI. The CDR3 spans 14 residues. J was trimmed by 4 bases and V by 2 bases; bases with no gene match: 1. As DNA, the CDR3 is TGTGCCAGCAGTGAAAGGACAGGGGGCACTGAAGCTTTCTTT. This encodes CASSERTGGTEAFF.

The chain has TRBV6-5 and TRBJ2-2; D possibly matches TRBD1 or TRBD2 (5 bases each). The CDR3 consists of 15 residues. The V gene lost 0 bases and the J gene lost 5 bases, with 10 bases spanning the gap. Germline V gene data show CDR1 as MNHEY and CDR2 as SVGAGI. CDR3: CASSYSLGETGELFF. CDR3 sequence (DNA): TGTGCCAGCAGTTACTCGCTAGGGGAGACCGGGGAGCTGTTTTTT.

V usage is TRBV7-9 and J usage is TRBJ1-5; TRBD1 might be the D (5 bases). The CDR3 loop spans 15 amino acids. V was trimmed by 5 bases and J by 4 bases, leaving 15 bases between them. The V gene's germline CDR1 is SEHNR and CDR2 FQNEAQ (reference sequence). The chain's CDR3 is CASSAPGGENQPQHF. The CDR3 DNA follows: TGTGCCAGCAGCGCCCCCGGGGGTGAAAATCAGCCCCAGCATTTT. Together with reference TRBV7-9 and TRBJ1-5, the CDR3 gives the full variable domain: DTGVSQNPRHKITKRGQNVTFRCDPISEHNRLYWYRQTLGQGPEFLTYFQNEAQLEKSRLLSDRFSAERPKGSFSTLEIQRTEQGDSAMYLCASSAPGGENQPQHFGDGTRLSIL.

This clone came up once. CDR3: CASSLGASGGDSTDTQYF. In DNA form, the CDR3 reads TGCGCCAGCAGCTTGGGTGCTAGCGGGGGGGACAGCACAGATACGCAGTATTTT. J is TRBJ2-3 and V is TRBV5-1; 12 bases are shared with TRBD2. Trimming removed 0 bases from V and 0 bases from J; junction bases left unmatched: 5. CDR1 is SGHRS, CDR2 YFSETQ, per germline. This CDR3 comprises 18 residues.

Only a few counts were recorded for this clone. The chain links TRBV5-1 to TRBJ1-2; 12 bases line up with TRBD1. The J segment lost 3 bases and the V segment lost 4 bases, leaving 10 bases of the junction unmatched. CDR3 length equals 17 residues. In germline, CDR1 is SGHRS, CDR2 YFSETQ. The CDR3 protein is CASSQSGTGGGYYGYTF. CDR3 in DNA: TGCGCCAGCAGCCAATCCGGGACAGGGGGCGGCTACTATGGCTACACCTTC.

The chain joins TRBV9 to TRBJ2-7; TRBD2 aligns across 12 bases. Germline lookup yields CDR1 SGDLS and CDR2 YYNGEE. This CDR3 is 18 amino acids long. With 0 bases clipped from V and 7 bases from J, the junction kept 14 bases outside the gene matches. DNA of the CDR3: TGTGCCAGCAGCGTAGAGCCCATCGGACTAGCGGGGTTATCTGAGCAGTACTTC. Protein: CASSVEPIGLAGLSEQYF.

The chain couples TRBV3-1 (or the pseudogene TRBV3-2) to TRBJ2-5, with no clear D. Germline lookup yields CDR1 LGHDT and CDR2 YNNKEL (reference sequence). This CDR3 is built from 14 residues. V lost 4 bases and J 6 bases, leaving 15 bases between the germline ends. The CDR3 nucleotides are TGTGCCAGCAGCCTTGTCGGAGCCATCCAGACCCAGTACTTC. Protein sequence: CASSLVGAIQTQYF.

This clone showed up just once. The CDR3 DNA follows: TGCAGTGCTCCCGGGGGGGAAAAACTGTTTTTT. This gives the protein CSAPGGEKLFF. The chain is built from TRBV20-1 and TRBJ1-4; a weak D match, TRBD1 (5 bases). This CDR3 is 11 amino acids long. Germline CDR1 DFQATT, CDR2 SNEGSKA (reference sequence). The V and J ends lost 5 bases and 8 bases respectively, with 9 bases between them.

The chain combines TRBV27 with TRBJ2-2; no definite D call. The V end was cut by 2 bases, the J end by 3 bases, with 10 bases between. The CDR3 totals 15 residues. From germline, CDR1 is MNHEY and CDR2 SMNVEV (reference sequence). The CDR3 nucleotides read TGTGCCAGCAGTTTAGTGAACCGGGACACCGGGGAGCTGTTTTTT. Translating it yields CASSLVNRDTGELFF.

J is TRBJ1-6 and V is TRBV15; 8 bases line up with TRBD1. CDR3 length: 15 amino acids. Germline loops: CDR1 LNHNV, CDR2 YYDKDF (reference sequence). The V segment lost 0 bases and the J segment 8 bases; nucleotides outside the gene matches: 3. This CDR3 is CATSRDPGGDSPLHF. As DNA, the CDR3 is TGTGCCACCAGCAGAGATCCAGGGGGCGATTCACCCCTCCACTTT.

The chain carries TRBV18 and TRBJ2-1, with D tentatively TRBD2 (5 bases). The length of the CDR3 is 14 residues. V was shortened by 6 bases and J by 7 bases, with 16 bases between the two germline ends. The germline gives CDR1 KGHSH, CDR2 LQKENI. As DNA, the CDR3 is TGTGCCAGCTCTAAGCGCAGCGGTTGGAATGAGCAGTTCTTC. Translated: CASSKRSGWNEQFF.

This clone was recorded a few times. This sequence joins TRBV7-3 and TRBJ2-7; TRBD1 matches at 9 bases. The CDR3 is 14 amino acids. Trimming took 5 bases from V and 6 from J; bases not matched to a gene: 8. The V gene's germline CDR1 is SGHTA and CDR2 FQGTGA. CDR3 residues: CASSPGQGLSEQYF. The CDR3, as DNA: TGTGCCAGCAGCCCGGGACAGGGTCTAAGCGAGCAGTACTTC.

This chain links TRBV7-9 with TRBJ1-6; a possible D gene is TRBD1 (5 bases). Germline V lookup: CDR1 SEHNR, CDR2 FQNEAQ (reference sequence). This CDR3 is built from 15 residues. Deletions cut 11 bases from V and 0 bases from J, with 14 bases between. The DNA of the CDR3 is TGTGCCGGGGGGAGCCTAAGCTCCTATAATTCACCCCTCCACTTT. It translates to CAGGSLSSYNSPLHF.

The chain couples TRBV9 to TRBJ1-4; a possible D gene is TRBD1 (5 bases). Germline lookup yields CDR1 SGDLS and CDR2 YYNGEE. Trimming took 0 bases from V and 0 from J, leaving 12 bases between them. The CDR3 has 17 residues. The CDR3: CASSVGVGTATNEKLFF. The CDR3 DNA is TGTGCCAGCAGCGTAGGTGTAGGGACTGCAACTAATGAAAAACTGTTTTTT.